The clone carrying this T cell receptor (beta chain) was observed a few times. As yet, its antigen is unknown. The data originate from a study of CD8+ T cells in alopecia areata. Whole-study findings and limits: Elevated clonality characterized lesional scalp relative to normal scalp, particularly in alopecia totalis/universalis.

V was clipped by 0 bases and J by 1 base, with 7 bases between them. The CDR3 contains 15 residues. Germline loops: CDR1 LNHDA, CDR2 SQIVND (reference sequence). RNA was extracted and reverse transcribed into cDNA as the sequencing template. Generated by immunoSEQ multiplex PCR, the TCRdb table keeps only in-frame clones and is missing some. The data show 95,000 to 100,000 clones, 60% to 65% seen once. Specified treatment: oral pan-JAK inhibitor, 5-10 mg twice daily. The genes are TRBV19 and TRBJ2-1; D not certain. The source was CD8+ T cells sorted from blood, collected at week 4, from a patient treated with tofacitinib. This clonotype was sampled from a human donor with alopecia areata. This CDR3 reads CASSIDSMSYNEQFF. The DNA of the CDR3 is TGTGCCAGTAGTATAGATTCGATGTCCTACAATGAGCAGTTCTTC.